These T cell receptor beta chains were read from a single sample in a study of blood T cell repertoires in COVID-19. Profiling relied on immunoSEQ multiplex PCR, and the TCRdb table lists in-frame clones only, not all of them. Counted here are some 160,000 clones, around 82% occurring once; the ten biggest clones make up 5%. Sequences were obtained from peripheral blood. Source of these receptors: a woman in her forties or fifties with acute or convalescent COVID-19. Both conserved end residues are part of each CDR3. D genes are given only for firm matches. Expanded clones get a size class; other rows say once, few or many, or leave the size out.

cdr3_length: 16
j_call: TRBJ1-5
clone_size: -
d_call: -
v_call: TRBV28
cdr3_aa: CASRSPRLSIIQPQHF
cdr3_nt: TGTGCCAGCAGGAGCCCCAGGTTATCCATCATTCAGCCCCAGCATTTT

cdr3_length: 14
j_call: TRBJ1-1
clone_size: -
d_call: TRBD1
v_call: TRBV6-2/TRBV6-3
cdr3_aa: CASSYSGQSSEAFF
cdr3_nt: TGTGCCAGCAGTTACTCGGGACAGAGCTCTGAAGCTTTCTTT

cdr3_length: 15
j_call: TRBJ1-5
clone_size: -
d_call: -
v_call: TRBV7-6
cdr3_aa: CASSLAAGLNQPQHF
cdr3_nt: TGTGCCAGCAGCTTAGCTGCAGGACTTAATCAGCCCCAGCATTTT

cdr3_length: 14
j_call: TRBJ2-7
clone_size: once
d_call: -
v_call: TRBV5-1
cdr3_aa: CASSLQGRSYEQYF
cdr3_nt: TGCGCCAGCAGCTTACAGGGTAGATCCTACGAGCAGTACTTC

cdr3_length: 14
j_call: TRBJ1-1
clone_size: -
d_call: -
v_call: TRBV9
cdr3_aa: CASSVDGQNTEAFF
cdr3_nt: TGTGCCAGCAGCGTAGACGGACAGAACACTGAAGCTTTCTTT

cdr3_length: 15
j_call: TRBJ1-6
clone_size: -
d_call: TRBD1
v_call: TRBV7-9
cdr3_aa: CASSRGQAVNSPLHF
cdr3_nt: TGTGCCAGCAGCCGCGGACAGGCGGTAAATTCACCCCTCCACTTT

cdr3_length: 18
j_call: TRBJ2-7
clone_size: -
d_call: TRBD1
v_call: TRBV27
cdr3_aa: CASSLRPPIGTESYEQYF
cdr3_nt: TGTGCCAGCAGTTTGCGCCCCCCGATCGGGACAGAGTCTTACGAGCAGTACTTC

cdr3_length: 13
j_call: TRBJ1-4
clone_size: -
d_call: -
v_call: TRBV27
cdr3_aa: CASSFSAGMKLFF
cdr3_nt: TGTGCCAGCAGTTTTAGCGCGGGGATGAAACTGTTTTTT

cdr3_length: 12
j_call: TRBJ2-1
clone_size: -
d_call: -
v_call: TRBV7-2
cdr3_aa: CASSSYLSEQFF
cdr3_nt: TGTGCCAGCAGTTCTTACTTGAGTGAGCAGTTCTTC

cdr3_length: 11
j_call: TRBJ1-2
clone_size: -
d_call: -
v_call: TRBV28
cdr3_aa: CASVANYGYTF
cdr3_nt: TGTGCCAGCGTAGCTAACTATGGCTACACCTTC

cdr3_length: 15
j_call: TRBJ2-1
clone_size: -
d_call: TRBD1
v_call: TRBV7-9
cdr3_aa: CASSPGQGSYNEQFF
cdr3_nt: TGTGCCAGCAGCCCGGGACAGGGGTCTTACAATGAGCAGTTCTTC

cdr3_length: 14
j_call: TRBJ2-7
clone_size: -
d_call: -
v_call: TRBV7-2
cdr3_aa: CASSLEVTAYEQYF
cdr3_nt: TGTGCCAGCAGCTTAGAAGTGACAGCTTACGAGCAGTACTTC

cdr3_length: 13
j_call: TRBJ1-4
clone_size: -
d_call: -
v_call: TRBV5-5
cdr3_aa: CASSPPVNEKLFF
cdr3_nt: TGTGCCAGCAGCCCACCGGTAAATGAAAAACTGTTTTTT

cdr3_length: 15
j_call: TRBJ1-4
clone_size: -
d_call: -
v_call: TRBV4-3
cdr3_aa: CASSQGSIHSQKLFF
cdr3_nt: TGCGCCAGCAGCCAAGGGTCGATCCATAGCCAAAAACTGTTTTTT

cdr3_length: 15
j_call: TRBJ1-4
clone_size: once
d_call: -
v_call: TRBV6-5
cdr3_aa: CASSYSEGPNEKLFF
cdr3_nt: TGTGCCAGCAGTTACTCGGAGGGCCCGAATGAAAAACTGTTTTTT

cdr3_length: 15
j_call: TRBJ2-2
clone_size: few
d_call: -
v_call: TRBV5-1
cdr3_aa: CASSREDPNTGELFF
cdr3_nt: TGCGCCAGCAGTAGGGAGGACCCGAACACCGGGGAGCTGTTTTTT

cdr3_length: 15
j_call: TRBJ1-2
clone_size: -
d_call: -
v_call: TRBV3-1/TRBV3-2
cdr3_aa: CASSHGTYISYGYTF
cdr3_nt: TGTGCCAGCAGCCACGGGACATATATTTCTTATGGCTACACCTTC

cdr3_length: 16
j_call: TRBJ2-3
clone_size: -
d_call: TRBD2
v_call: TRBV24-1
cdr3_aa: CATSDSGLAGADTQYF
cdr3_nt: TGTGCCACCAGTGATTCGGGACTAGCGGGGGCGGATACGCAGTATTTT

cdr3_length: 15
j_call: TRBJ2-1
clone_size: -
d_call: TRBD2
v_call: TRBV6-5
cdr3_aa: CATNRGGTPYNEQFF
cdr3_nt: TGTGCCACCAACCGCGGGGGGACCCCTTACAATGAGCAGTTCTTC

cdr3_length: 15
j_call: TRBJ1-5
clone_size: -
d_call: -
v_call: TRBV27
cdr3_aa: CASSLRWGPNQPQHF
cdr3_nt: TGTGCCAGCAGTTTACGTTGGGGGCCAAATCAGCCCCAGCATTTT

cdr3_length: 13
j_call: TRBJ1-5
clone_size: -
d_call: -
v_call: TRBV27
cdr3_aa: CASSQTANQPQHF
cdr3_nt: TGTGCCAGCAGTCAGACAGCGAATCAGCCCCAGCATTTT

cdr3_length: 14
j_call: TRBJ1-4
clone_size: -
d_call: TRBD1
v_call: TRBV7-2
cdr3_aa: CASSSSRGREKLFF
cdr3_nt: TGTGCCAGCAGTTCCTCCAGGGGGCGTGAAAAACTGTTTTTT

cdr3_length: 10
j_call: TRBJ1-2
clone_size: once
d_call: -
v_call: TRBV28
cdr3_aa: CASGGGRYTF
cdr3_nt: TGTGCCAGCGGCGGGGGCCGCTACACCTTC

cdr3_length: 18
j_call: TRBJ1-4
clone_size: -
d_call: -
v_call: TRBV5-1
cdr3_aa: CASSLGIGTNMGNEKLFF
cdr3_nt: TGCGCCAGCAGCTTGGGTATCGGGACAAACATGGGGAATGAAAAACTGTTTTTT

cdr3_length: 13
j_call: TRBJ1-1
clone_size: -
d_call: -
v_call: TRBV3-1/TRBV3-2
cdr3_aa: CASSQDFGTEAFF
cdr3_nt: TGTGCCAGCAGCCAAGATTTCGGCACTGAAGCTTTCTTT

cdr3_length: 15
j_call: TRBJ1-2
clone_size: -
d_call: -
v_call: TRBV24-1
cdr3_aa: CATSDLDNPISGYTF
cdr3_nt: TGTGCCACCAGTGATTTAGACAACCCTATAAGTGGCTACACCTTC

cdr3_length: 19
j_call: TRBJ2-1
clone_size: -
d_call: TRBD2
v_call: TRBV7-9
cdr3_aa: CASSSRLFSGGAQWNEQFF
cdr3_nt: TGTGCCAGCAGCTCCCGTTTATTTAGCGGGGGGGCCCAATGGAATGAGCAGTTCTTC

cdr3_length: 14
j_call: TRBJ1-1
clone_size: -
d_call: TRBD1
v_call: TRBV29-1
cdr3_aa: CSALPGQRDTEAFF
cdr3_nt: TGCAGCGCTCTTCCGGGACAGCGTGACACTGAAGCTTTCTTT

cdr3_length: 14
j_call: TRBJ1-2
clone_size: -
d_call: TRBD1
v_call: TRBV7-2
cdr3_aa: CASSQDRGNYGYTF
cdr3_nt: TGTGCCAGCAGCCAGGACAGGGGTAACTATGGCTACACCTTC

cdr3_length: 15
j_call: TRBJ2-1
clone_size: -
d_call: TRBD2
v_call: TRBV14
cdr3_aa: CASSQLAGGLNEQFF
cdr3_nt: TGTGCCAGCAGCCAATTGGCGGGGGGGCTTAATGAGCAGTTCTTC

cdr3_length: 14
j_call: TRBJ1-2
clone_size: -
d_call: -
v_call: TRBV6-2/TRBV6-3
cdr3_aa: CASSYIDISNGYTF
cdr3_nt: TGTGCCAGCAGTTACATCGACATTTCTAATGGCTACACCTTC

cdr3_length: 18
j_call: TRBJ1-1
clone_size: -
d_call: TRBD1
v_call: TRBV6-2/TRBV6-3
cdr3_aa: CASSNFWTGGDSNTEAFF
cdr3_nt: TGTGCCAGCAGCAACTTTTGGACAGGGGGCGATTCGAACACTGAAGCTTTCTTT

cdr3_length: 15
j_call: TRBJ2-7
clone_size: -
d_call: -
v_call: TRBV27
cdr3_aa: CASRKNRENTYEQYF
cdr3_nt: TGTGCCAGCCGGAAAAACAGGGAAAACACCTACGAGCAGTACTTC

cdr3_length: 14
j_call: TRBJ2-2
clone_size: -
d_call: -
v_call: TRBV6-5
cdr3_aa: CASTGSSESGELFF
cdr3_nt: TGTGCCAGCACCGGGTCTAGCGAGTCCGGGGAGCTGTTTTTT

cdr3_length: 18
j_call: TRBJ1-2
clone_size: -
d_call: -
v_call: TRBV7-2
cdr3_aa: CASSQTGTLTGANYGYTF
cdr3_nt: TGTGCCAGCAGCCAGACCGGGACTCTAACTGGGGCTAACTATGGCTACACCTTC

cdr3_length: 15
j_call: TRBJ1-2
clone_size: few
d_call: TRBD1
v_call: TRBV19
cdr3_aa: CASSILGQGRGGYTF
cdr3_nt: TGTGCCAGTAGTATTTTGGGACAGGGGAGGGGTGGCTACACCTTC

cdr3_length: 13
j_call: TRBJ1-1
clone_size: few
d_call: -
v_call: TRBV7-9
cdr3_aa: CASSLGGGSEAFF
cdr3_nt: TGTGCCAGCAGCTTAGGCGGCGGGTCAGAAGCTTTCTTT

cdr3_length: 13
j_call: TRBJ1-4
clone_size: -
d_call: TRBD1
v_call: TRBV30
cdr3_aa: CAWAGGVDEKLFF
cdr3_nt: TGTGCCTGGGCAGGGGGCGTGGATGAAAAACTGTTTTTT

cdr3_length: 17
j_call: TRBJ2-4
clone_size: -
d_call: TRBD1
v_call: TRBV7-8
cdr3_aa: CASSLADREWAKNIQYF
cdr3_nt: TGTGCCAGCAGCTTAGCCGACAGGGAATGGGCCAAAAACATTCAGTACTTC

cdr3_length: 13
j_call: TRBJ1-2
clone_size: -
d_call: TRBD1
v_call: TRBV3-1/TRBV3-2
cdr3_aa: CASSQTGGGGYTF
cdr3_nt: TGTGCCAGCAGCCAAACAGGGGGCGGGGGCTACACCTTC

cdr3_length: 15
j_call: TRBJ1-1
clone_size: once
d_call: -
v_call: TRBV7-9
cdr3_aa: CASSFHVGGSTEAFF
cdr3_nt: TGTGCCAGCAGCTTCCACGTTGGGGGCAGCACTGAAGCTTTCTTT

cdr3_length: 15
j_call: TRBJ2-7
clone_size: -
d_call: -
v_call: TRBV30
cdr3_aa: CAWSPGGAFFYEQYF
cdr3_nt: TGTGCCTGGAGTCCTGGGGGGGCGTTCTTCTACGAGCAGTACTTC

cdr3_length: 17
j_call: TRBJ2-1
clone_size: -
d_call: TRBD2
v_call: TRBV5-1
cdr3_aa: CASSHNLLAGSRGEQFF
cdr3_nt: TGCGCCAGCAGCCACAACCTTCTAGCGGGGTCAAGGGGTGAGCAGTTCTTC

cdr3_length: 16
j_call: TRBJ2-3
clone_size: -
d_call: TRBD2
v_call: TRBV9
cdr3_aa: CASSPSSGVYTDTQYF
cdr3_nt: TGTGCCAGCAGCCCCTCTAGCGGGGTTTACACAGATACGCAGTATTTT

cdr3_length: 14
j_call: TRBJ1-6
clone_size: -
d_call: -
v_call: TRBV28
cdr3_aa: CAGQGTGGVSPLHF
cdr3_nt: TGTGCAGGTCAGGGGACGGGAGGGGTGAGTCCCCTCCACTTT

cdr3_length: 12
j_call: TRBJ2-7
clone_size: -
d_call: TRBD1
v_call: TRBV11-2
cdr3_aa: CASGQGVYEQYF
cdr3_nt: TGTGCCAGCGGACAGGGGGTCTACGAGCAGTACTTC

cdr3_length: 13
j_call: TRBJ2-1
clone_size: -
d_call: -
v_call: TRBV4-1
cdr3_aa: CASSQNEEGEQFF
cdr3_nt: TGCGCCAGCAGCCAAAATGAGGAGGGTGAGCAGTTCTTC

cdr3_length: 13
j_call: TRBJ2-1
clone_size: -
d_call: -
v_call: TRBV6-4
cdr3_aa: CASSGGFYNEQFF
cdr3_nt: TGTGCCAGCAGTGGCGGATTTTACAATGAGCAGTTCTTC

cdr3_length: 18
j_call: TRBJ1-6
clone_size: -
d_call: TRBD1
v_call: TRBV27
cdr3_aa: CASSLTSLDRGGNSPLHF
cdr3_nt: TGTGCCAGCAGTTTAACCTCCCTGGACAGGGGAGGGAATTCACCCCTCCACTTT

cdr3_length: 15
j_call: TRBJ2-2
clone_size: -
d_call: -
v_call: TRBV19
cdr3_aa: CASSIGHLNTGELFF
cdr3_nt: TGTGCCAGTAGTATAGGACACCTTAACACCGGGGAGCTGTTTTTT

cdr3_length: 17
j_call: TRBJ1-4
clone_size: -
d_call: TRBD1
v_call: TRBV28
cdr3_aa: CASSSLSEGAHPEKLFF
cdr3_nt: TGTGCCAGCAGCTCCCTATCTGAGGGGGCGCATCCTGAAAAACTGTTTTTT

cdr3_length: 13
j_call: TRBJ1-2
clone_size: -
d_call: -
v_call: TRBV29-1
cdr3_aa: CSVEEERVNGYTF
cdr3_nt: TGCAGCGTTGAAGAGGAGAGAGTAAATGGCTACACCTTC

cdr3_length: 16
j_call: TRBJ2-1
clone_size: -
d_call: -
v_call: TRBV5-1
cdr3_aa: CASSLSPGGQSNEQFF
cdr3_nt: TGCGCCAGCAGCCTAAGTCCGGGGGGCCAGTCCAATGAGCAGTTCTTC

cdr3_length: 13
j_call: TRBJ2-7
clone_size: -
d_call: TRBD1
v_call: TRBV6-5
cdr3_aa: CASQRQGPYEQYF
cdr3_nt: TGTGCCAGTCAAAGACAGGGGCCCTACGAGCAGTACTTC

cdr3_length: 15
j_call: TRBJ1-3
clone_size: -
d_call: -
v_call: TRBV9
cdr3_aa: CASRPHRLGGNTIYF
cdr3_nt: TGTGCCAGCAGGCCCCATCGATTGGGCGGAAACACCATATATTTT

cdr3_length: 16
j_call: TRBJ2-1
clone_size: -
d_call: -
v_call: TRBV5-1
cdr3_aa: CASSLRAGDTYNEQFF
cdr3_nt: TGCGCCAGCAGCTTAAGGGCGGGGGACACCTACAATGAGCAGTTCTTC

cdr3_length: 14
j_call: TRBJ2-1
clone_size: -
d_call: TRBD1
v_call: TRBV9
cdr3_aa: CASSVAQGGTEQFF
cdr3_nt: TGTGCCAGCAGCGTAGCACAGGGGGGCACTGAGCAGTTCTTC

cdr3_length: 15
j_call: TRBJ1-1
clone_size: -
d_call: -
v_call: TRBV7-3
cdr3_aa: CASSAPGIGSTEAFF
cdr3_nt: TGTGCCAGCAGCGCCCCGGGGATTGGGAGCACTGAAGCTTTCTTT

cdr3_length: 16
j_call: TRBJ2-3
clone_size: -
d_call: TRBD2
v_call: TRBV9
cdr3_aa: CASSELTGGGTDTQYF
cdr3_nt: TGTGCCAGCAGCGAGCTAACCGGGGGGGGGACAGATACGCAGTATTTT